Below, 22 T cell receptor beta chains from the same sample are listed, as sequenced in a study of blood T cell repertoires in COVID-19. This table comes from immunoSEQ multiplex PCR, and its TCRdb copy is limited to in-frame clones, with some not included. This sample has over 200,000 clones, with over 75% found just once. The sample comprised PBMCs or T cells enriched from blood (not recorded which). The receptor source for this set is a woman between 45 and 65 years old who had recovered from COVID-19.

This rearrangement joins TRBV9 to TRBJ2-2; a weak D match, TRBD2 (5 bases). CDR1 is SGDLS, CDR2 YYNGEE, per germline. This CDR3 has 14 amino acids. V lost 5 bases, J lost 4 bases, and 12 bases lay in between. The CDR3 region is CASSDPGSTGELFF. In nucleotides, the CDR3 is TGTGCCAGCAGTGACCCGGGGAGCACCGGGGAGCTGTTTTTT. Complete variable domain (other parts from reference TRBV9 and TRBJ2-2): DSGVTQTPKHLITATGQRVTLRCSPRSGDLSVYWYQQSLDQGLQFLIQYYNGEERAKGNILERFSAQQFPDLHSELNLSSLELGDSALYFCASSDPGSTGELFFGEGSRLTVL.

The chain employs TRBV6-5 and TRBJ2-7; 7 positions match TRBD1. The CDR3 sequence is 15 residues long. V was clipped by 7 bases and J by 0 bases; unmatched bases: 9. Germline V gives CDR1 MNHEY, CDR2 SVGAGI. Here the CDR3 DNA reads TGTGCCAGCATCCACTCCAGGGGGTTCTCCTACGAGCAGTACTTC. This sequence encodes CASIHSRGFSYEQYF.

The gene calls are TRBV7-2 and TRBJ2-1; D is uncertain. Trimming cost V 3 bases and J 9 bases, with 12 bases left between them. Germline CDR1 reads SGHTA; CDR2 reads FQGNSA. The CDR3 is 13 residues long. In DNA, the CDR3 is TGTGCCAGCAGCTTGGAGCGAGAAAGTGAGCAGTTCTTC. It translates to CASSLERESEQFF.

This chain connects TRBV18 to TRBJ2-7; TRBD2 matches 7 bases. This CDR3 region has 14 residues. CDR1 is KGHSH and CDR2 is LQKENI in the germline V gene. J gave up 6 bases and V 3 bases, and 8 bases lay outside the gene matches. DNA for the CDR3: TGTGCCAGCTCACCGCTTCAAGCGGGAATCGAGCAGTACTTC. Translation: CASSPLQAGIEQYF.

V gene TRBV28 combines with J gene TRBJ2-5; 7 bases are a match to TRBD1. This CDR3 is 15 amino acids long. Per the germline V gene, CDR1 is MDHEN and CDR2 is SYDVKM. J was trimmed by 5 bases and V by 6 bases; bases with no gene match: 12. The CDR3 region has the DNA TGTGCCAGCAGCCGGGACAGCGAGTACTGGGAGACCCAGTACTTC. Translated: CASSRDSEYWETQYF.

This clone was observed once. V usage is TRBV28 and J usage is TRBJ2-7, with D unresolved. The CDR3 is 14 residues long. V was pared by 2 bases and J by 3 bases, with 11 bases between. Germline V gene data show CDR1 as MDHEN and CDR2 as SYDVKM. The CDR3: CASSLDSGFYEQYF. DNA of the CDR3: TGTGCCAGCAGTTTAGATTCAGGTTTCTACGAGCAGTACTTC.

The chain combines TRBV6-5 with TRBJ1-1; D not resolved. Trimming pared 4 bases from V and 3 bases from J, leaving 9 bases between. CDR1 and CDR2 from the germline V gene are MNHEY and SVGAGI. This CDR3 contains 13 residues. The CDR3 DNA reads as TGTGCCAGCAGTTGGGAGTCGTACACTGAAGCTTTCTTT. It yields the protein CASSWESYTEAFF.

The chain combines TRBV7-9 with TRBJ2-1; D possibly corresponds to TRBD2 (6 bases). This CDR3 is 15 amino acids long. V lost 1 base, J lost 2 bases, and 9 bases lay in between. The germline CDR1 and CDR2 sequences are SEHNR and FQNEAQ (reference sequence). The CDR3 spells CASSLGGLAYNEQFF. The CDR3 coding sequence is TGTGCCAGCAGCTTAGGGGGACTGGCCTACAATGAGCAGTTCTTC.

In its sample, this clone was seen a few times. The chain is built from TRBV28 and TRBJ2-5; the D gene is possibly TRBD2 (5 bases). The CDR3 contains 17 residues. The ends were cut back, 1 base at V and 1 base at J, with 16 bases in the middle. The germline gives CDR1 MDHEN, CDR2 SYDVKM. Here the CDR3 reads CASSLSEDGRTQETQYF. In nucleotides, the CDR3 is TGTGCCAGCAGTTTATCGGAGGACGGAAGGACCCAAGAGACCCAGTACTTC.

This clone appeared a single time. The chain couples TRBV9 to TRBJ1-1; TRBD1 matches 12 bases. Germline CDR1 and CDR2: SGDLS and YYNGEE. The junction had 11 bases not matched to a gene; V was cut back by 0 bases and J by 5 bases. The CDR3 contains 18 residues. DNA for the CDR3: TGTGCCAGCAGCGTAGAACCGGGACAGGGGGCTGGGTTGACTGAAGCTTTCTTT. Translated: CASSVEPGQGAGLTEAFF.

The CDR3: CASSPKHSRKDYSNQPQHF. Written as DNA, the CDR3 is TGTGCCAGCTCACCAAAGCACAGTAGGAAAGACTATAGCAATCAGCCCCAGCATTTT. The chain combines TRBV18 with TRBJ1-5; no definite D call. The V end was cut by 2 bases, the J end by 0 bases, with 20 bases between. The germline V gene has CDR1 KGHSH and CDR2 LQKENI. This CDR3 spans 19 amino acids.

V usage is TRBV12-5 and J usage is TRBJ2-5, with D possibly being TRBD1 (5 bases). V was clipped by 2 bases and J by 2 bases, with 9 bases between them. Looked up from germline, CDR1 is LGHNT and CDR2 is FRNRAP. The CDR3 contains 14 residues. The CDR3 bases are TGTGCTAGTGGTTTGAGTGGGGCTCAAGAGACCCAGTACTTC. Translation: CASGLSGAQETQYF.

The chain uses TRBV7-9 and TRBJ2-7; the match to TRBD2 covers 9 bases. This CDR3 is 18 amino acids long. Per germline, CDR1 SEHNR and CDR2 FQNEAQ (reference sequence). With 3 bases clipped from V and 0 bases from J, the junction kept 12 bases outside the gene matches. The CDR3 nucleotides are TGTGCCAGCAGCTTGAGAAGAGGCGGGAGGGATACCTCCTACGAGCAGTACTTC. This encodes CASSLRRGGRDTSYEQYF.

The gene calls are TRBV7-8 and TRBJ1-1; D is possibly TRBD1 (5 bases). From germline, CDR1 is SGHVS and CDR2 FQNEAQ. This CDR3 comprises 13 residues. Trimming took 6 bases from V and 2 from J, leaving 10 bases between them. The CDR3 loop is CASREGQNTEAFF. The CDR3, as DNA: TGTGCCAGCAGAGAAGGACAAAACACTGAAGCTTTCTTT.

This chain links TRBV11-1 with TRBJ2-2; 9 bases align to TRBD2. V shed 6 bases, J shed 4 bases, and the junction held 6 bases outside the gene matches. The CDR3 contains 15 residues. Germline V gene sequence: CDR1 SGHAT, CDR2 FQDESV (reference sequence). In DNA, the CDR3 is TGTGCCAGCAGTTCCGCGGGGGGGGCCACCGGGGAGCTGTTTTTT. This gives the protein CASSSAGGATGELFF.

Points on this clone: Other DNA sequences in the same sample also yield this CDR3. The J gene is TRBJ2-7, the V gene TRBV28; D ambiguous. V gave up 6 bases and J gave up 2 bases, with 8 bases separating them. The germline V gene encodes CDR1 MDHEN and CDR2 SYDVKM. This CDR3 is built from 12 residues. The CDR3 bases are TGTGCCAGCAGCCTCTACGCCTACGAGCAGTACTTC. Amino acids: CASSLYAYEQYF.

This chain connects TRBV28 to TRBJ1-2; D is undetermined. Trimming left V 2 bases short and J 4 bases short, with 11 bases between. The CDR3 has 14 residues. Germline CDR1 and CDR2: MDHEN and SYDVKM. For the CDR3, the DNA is TGTGCCAGCAGTTTAGGAGAGGCCTTCTATGGCTACACCTTC. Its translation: CASSLGEAFYGYTF.

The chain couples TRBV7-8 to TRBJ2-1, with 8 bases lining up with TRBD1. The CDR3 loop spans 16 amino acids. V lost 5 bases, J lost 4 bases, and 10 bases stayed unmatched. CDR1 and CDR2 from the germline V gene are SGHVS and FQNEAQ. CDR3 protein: CASSPSRDRQYNEQFF. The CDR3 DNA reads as TGTGCCAGCAGCCCGAGCCGGGACAGGCAATACAATGAGCAGTTCTTC.

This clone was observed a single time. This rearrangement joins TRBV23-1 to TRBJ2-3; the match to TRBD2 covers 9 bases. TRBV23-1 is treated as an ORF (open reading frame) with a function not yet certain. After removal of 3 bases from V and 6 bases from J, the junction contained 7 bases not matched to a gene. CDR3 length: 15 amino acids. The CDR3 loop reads CASSQLREGLDTQYF. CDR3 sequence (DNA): TGCGCCAGCAGTCAGCTGCGGGAGGGCTTGGATACGCAGTATTTT.

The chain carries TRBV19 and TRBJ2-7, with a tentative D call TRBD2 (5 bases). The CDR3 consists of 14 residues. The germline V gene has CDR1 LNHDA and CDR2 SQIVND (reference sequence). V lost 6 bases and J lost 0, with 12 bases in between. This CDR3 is CASSLSASSYEQYF. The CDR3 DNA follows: TGTGCCAGTAGCCTTAGCGCTTCCTCCTACGAGCAGTACTTC.

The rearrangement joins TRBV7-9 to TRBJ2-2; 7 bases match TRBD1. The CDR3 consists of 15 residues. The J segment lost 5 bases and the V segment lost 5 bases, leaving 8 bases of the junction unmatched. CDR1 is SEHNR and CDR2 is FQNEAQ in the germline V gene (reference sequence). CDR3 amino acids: CASSQTGVGTGELFF. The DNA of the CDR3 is TGTGCCAGCAGCCAAACAGGGGTCGGAACCGGGGAGCTGTTTTTT.

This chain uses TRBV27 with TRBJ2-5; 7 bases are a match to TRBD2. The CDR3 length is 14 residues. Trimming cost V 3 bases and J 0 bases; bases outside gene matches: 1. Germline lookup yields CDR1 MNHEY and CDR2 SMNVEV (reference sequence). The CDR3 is CASSLGGYQETQYF. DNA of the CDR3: TGTGCCAGCAGTTTGGGGGGGTACCAAGAGACCCAGTACTTC.